The subject of this entry is one TCR beta chain. Its antigen is not known. Genomic DNA per cell subset filled all wells of several immunoSEQ plates. Clones were sequenced by immunoSEQ multiplex PCR, and TCRdb holds only the in-frame ones, with some missing. The data contain around 1.5 million clones, 95% to 99% of them singletons. The data were obtained in a study of shared clonotypes between healthy human individuals. Germline V gives CDR1 SGHKS, CDR2 YYEKEE (reference sequence). The germline V and J ends were trimmed by 0 bases and 2 bases, with 8 bases remaining between them. The length of the CDR3 is 14 residues. Splitting of CD4+ cells produced CD45RA+ naive and CD45RA-negative memory subsets. Study outcomes and limitations: Memory subsets generally showed smaller estimated richness than naive subsets did. The sharing of about 5% of naive CD4 clonotypes was seen across several donors.

The J gene is TRBJ1-2, the V gene TRBV5-5; weak D call: TRBD1 (5 bases). The source of this sequence is a man aged 25 to 45 in good health. The specimen was naive CD4+ T cells sorted from blood. Sample subset: CD45RA+ positively selected. The CDR3 DNA sequence: TGTGCCAGCAGCTTGGGTCAGGGAAACTATGGCTACACCTTC. This gives the protein CASSLGQGNYGYTF.